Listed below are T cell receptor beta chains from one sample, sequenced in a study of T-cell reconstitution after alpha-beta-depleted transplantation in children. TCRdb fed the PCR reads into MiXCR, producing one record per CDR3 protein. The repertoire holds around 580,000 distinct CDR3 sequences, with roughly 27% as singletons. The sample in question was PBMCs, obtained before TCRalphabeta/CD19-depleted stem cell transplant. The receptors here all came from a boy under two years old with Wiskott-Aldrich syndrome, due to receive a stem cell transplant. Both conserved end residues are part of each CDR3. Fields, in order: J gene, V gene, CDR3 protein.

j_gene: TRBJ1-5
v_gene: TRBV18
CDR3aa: CASSPMGAGQPQHF

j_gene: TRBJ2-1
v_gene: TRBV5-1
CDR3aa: CASSLAGRLDNEQFF

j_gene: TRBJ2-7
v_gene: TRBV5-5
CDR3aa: CASSSKTSTYEQYF

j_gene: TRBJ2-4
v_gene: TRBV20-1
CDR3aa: CSARDRLGSVVAKNIQYF

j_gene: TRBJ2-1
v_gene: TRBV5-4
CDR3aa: CASNNDNEQFF

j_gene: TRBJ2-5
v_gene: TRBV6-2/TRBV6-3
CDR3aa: CASKNPSETQYF

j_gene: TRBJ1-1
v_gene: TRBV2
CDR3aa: CASGGRVQGLGFTEAFF

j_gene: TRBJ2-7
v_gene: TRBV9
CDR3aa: CASSVGSSGASYEQYF

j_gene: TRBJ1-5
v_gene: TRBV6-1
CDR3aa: CASRPSGGNQPQHF

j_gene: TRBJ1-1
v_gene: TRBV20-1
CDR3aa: CSARIGGGTEAFF